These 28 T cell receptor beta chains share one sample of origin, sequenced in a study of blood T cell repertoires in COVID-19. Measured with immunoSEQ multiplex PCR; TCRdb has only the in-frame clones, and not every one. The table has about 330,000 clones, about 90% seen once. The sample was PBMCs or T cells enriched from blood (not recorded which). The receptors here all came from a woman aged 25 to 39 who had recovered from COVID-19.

CDR3 residues: CASSAAMNTEAFF. CDR3 nucleotide sequence: TGTGCCAGTAGTGCGGCGATGAACACTGAAGCTTTCTTT. The chain employs TRBV19 and TRBJ1-1; D is undetermined. Trimming cost V 5 bases and J 0 bases, with 7 bases left between them. Per germline, CDR1 LNHDA and CDR2 SQIVND (reference sequence). This CDR3 contains 13 residues.

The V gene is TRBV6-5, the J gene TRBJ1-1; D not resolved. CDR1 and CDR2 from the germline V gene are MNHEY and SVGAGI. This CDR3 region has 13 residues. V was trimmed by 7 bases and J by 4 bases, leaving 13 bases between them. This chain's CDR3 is CASKTGSSTEAFF. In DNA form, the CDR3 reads TGTGCCAGCAAGACGGGGTCGAGCACTGAAGCTTTCTTT.

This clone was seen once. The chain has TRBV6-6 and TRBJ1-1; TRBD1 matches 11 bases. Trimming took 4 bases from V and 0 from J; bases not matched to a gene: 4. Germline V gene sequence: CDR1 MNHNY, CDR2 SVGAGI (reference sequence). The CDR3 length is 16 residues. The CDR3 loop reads CASSSRDRGLNTEAFF. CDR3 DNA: TGTGCCAGCAGTTCGAGGGACAGGGGGTTGAACACTGAAGCTTTCTTT.

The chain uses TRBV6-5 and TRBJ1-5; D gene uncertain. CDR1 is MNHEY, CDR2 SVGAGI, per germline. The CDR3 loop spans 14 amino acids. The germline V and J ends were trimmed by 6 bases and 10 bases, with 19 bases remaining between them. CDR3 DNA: TGTGCCAGCAGCCCGGGGTTGGGGTTATCACCCCAGCATTTT. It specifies CASSPGLGLSPQHF.

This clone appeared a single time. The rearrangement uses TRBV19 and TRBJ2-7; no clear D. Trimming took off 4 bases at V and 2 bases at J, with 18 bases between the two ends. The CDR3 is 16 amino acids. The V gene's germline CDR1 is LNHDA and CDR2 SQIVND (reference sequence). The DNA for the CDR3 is TGTGCCAGTAGTACCTCATCGTGGGCCCAAACCTACGAGCAGTACTTC. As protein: CASSTSSWAQTYEQYF.

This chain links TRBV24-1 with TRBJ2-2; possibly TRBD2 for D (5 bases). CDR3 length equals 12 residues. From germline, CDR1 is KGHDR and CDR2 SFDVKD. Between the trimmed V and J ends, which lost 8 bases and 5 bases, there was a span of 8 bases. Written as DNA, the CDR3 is TGTGCCACCAACGAGGGAACCGGGGAGCTGTTTTTT. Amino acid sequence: CATNEGTGELFF.

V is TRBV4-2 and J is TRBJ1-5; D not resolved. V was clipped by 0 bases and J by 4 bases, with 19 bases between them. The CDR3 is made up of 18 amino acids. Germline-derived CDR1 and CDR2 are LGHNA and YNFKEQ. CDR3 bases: TGTGCCAGCAGCCAAGAAAGGATTATGACGGGAAATAATCAGCCCCAGCATTTT. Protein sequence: CASSQERIMTGNNQPQHF.

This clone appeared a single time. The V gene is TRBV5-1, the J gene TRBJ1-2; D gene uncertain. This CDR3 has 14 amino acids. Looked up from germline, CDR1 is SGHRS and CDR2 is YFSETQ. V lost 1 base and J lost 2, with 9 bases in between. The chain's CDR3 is CASSLRAGNYGYTF. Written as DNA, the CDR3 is TGCGCCAGCAGCTTGAGGGCGGGGAACTATGGCTACACCTTC.

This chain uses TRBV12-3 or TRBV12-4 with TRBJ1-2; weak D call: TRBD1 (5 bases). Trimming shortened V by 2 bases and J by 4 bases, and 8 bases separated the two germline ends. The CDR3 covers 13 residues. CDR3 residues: CASSLTQGYGYTF. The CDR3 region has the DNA TGTGCCAGCAGTTTAACCCAGGGCTATGGCTACACCTTC.

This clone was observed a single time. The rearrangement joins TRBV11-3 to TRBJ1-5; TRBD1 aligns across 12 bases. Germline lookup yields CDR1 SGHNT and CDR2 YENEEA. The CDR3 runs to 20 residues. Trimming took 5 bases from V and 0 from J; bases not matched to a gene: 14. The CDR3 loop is CASSEWGQGALKYSNQPQHF. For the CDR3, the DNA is TGTGCCAGCAGCGAATGGGGACAGGGGGCCCTAAAGTATAGCAATCAGCCCCAGCATTTT.

The DNA of the CDR3 is TGTGCCAGCACCTTACAAGAGACCCAGTACTTC. Its translation is CASTLQETQYF. The chain employs TRBV6-5 and TRBJ2-5; no definite D call. This CDR3 comprises 11 residues. CDR1 is MNHEY and CDR2 is SVGAGI in the germline V gene. V was shortened by 7 bases and J by 2 bases, with 5 bases between the two germline ends.

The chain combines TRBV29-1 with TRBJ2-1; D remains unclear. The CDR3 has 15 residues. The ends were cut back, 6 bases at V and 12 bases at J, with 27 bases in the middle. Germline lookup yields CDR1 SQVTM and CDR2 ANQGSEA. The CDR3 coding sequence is TGCAGCGTCGCGAGAGAGGCAGCCCCCGGTGGCGCGCAGTTCTTC. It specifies CSVAREAAPGGAQFF.

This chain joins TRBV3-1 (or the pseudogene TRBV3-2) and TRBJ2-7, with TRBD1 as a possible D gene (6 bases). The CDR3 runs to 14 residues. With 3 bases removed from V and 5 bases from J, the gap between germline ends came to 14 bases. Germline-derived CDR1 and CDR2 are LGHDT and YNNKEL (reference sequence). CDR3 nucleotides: TGTGCCAGCAGCCACCAGACAGGATCCCACGAGCAGTACTTC. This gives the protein CASSHQTGSHEQYF.

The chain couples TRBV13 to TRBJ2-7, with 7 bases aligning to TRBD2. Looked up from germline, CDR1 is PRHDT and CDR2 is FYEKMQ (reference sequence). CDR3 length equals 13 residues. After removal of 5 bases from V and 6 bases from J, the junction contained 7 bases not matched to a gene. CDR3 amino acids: CASSRDYPGEQYF. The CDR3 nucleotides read TGTGCCAGCAGCAGGGACTACCCGGGCGAGCAGTACTTC.

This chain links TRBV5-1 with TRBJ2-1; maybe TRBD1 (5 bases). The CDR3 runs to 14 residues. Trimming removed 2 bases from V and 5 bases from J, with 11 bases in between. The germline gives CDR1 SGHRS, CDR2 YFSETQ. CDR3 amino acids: CASSFDRPNNEQFF. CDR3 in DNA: TGCGCCAGCAGCTTCGACAGACCGAACAATGAGCAGTTCTTC.

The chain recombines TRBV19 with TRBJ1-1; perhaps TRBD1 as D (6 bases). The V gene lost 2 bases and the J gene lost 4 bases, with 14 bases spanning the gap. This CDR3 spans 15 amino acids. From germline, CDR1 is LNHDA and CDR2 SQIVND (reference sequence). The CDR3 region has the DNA TGTGCCAGTAGTATATTGGACAGTTCGTCCACTGAAGCTTTCTTT. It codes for CASSILDSSSTEAFF.

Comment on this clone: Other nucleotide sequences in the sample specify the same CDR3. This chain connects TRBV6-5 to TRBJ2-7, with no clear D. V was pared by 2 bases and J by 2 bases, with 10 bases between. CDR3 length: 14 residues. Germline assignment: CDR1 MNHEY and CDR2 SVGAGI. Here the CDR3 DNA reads TGTGCCAGCAGTTACAGTCCAGGAACCTACGAGCAGTACTTC. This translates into CASSYSPGTYEQYF.

CDR3: CASSEHRGSNYGYTF. DNA for the CDR3: TGCGCCAGCAGCGAACACAGGGGATCCAACTATGGCTACACCTTC. The chain joins TRBV4-3 to TRBJ1-2; 7 bases agree with TRBD1. Germline CDR1 is LGHNA and CDR2 is YSLEER. J lost 2 bases, V lost 5 bases, and 8 bases had no gene match. The CDR3 covers 15 residues.

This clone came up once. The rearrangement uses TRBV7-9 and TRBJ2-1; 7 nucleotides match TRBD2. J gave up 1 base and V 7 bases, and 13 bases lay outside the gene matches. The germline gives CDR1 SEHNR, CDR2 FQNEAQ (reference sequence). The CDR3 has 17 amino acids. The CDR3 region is CASNEPAGSPSYNEQFF. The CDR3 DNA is TGTGCCAGCAACGAACCAGCGGGGTCTCCGTCCTACAATGAGCAGTTCTTC.

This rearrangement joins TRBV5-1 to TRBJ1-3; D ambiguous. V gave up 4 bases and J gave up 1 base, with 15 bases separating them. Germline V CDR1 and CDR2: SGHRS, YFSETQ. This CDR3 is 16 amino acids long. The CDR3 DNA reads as TGCGCCAGCAGCCATAACGACCCGGGATCTGGAAACACCATATATTTT. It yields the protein CASSHNDPGSGNTIYF. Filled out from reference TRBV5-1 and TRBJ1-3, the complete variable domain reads KAGVTQTPRYLIKTRGQQVTLSCSPISGHRSVSWYQQTPGQGLQFLFEYFSETQRNKGNFPGRFSGRQFSNSRSEMNVSTLELGDSALYLCASSHNDPGSGNTIYFGEGSWLTVV.

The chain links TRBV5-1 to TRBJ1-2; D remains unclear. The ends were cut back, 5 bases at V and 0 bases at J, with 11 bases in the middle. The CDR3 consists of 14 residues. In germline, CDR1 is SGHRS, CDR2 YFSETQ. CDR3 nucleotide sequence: TGCGCCAGCAGTCGGGGAGACGCTAACTATGGCTACACCTTC. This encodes CASSRGDANYGYTF.

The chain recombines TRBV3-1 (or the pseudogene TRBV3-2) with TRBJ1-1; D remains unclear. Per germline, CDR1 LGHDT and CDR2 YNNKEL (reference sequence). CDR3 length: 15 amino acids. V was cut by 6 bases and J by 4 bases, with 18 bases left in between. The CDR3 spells CASRKEIGSLTEAFF. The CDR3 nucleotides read TGTGCCAGCAGGAAGGAGATCGGGAGCCTCACTGAAGCTTTCTTT.

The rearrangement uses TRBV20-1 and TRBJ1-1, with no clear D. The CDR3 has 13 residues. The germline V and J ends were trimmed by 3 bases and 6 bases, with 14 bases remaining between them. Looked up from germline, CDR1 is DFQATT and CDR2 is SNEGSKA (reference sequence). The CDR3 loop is CSASFGVDAEAFF. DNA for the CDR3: TGCAGTGCTAGTTTCGGGGTCGACGCTGAAGCTTTCTTT.

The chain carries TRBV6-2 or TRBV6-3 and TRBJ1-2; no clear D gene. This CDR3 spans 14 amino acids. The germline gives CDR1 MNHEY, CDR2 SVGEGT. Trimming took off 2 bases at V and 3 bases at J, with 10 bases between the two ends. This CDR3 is CASSYGQFDYGYTF. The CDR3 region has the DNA TGTGCCAGCAGTTACGGGCAGTTTGACTATGGCTACACCTTC.

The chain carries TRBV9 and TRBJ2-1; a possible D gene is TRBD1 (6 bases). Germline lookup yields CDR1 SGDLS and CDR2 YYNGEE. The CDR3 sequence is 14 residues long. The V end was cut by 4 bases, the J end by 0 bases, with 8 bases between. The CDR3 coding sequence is TGTGCCAGCAGCATGGGACACTCCTACAATGAGCAGTTCTTC. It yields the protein CASSMGHSYNEQFF.

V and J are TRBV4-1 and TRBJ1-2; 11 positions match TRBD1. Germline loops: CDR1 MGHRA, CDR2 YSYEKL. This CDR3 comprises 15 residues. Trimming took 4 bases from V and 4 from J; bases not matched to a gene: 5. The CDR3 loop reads CASSPPDRGPYGYTF. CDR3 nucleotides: TGCGCCAGCAGCCCCCCGGACAGGGGGCCCTATGGCTACACCTTC.

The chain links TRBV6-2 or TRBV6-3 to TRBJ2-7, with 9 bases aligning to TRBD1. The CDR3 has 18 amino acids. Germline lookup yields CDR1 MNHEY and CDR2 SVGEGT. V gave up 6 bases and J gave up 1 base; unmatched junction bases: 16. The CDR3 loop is CASSLKFSGTGLSYEQYF. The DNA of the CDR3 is TGTGCCAGCAGCCTTAAGTTCTCCGGGACAGGGCTATCCTACGAGCAGTACTTC.

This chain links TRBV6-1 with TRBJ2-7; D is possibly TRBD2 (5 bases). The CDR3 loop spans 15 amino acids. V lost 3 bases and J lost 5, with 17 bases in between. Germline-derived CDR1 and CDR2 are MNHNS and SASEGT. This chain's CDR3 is CASSETGELLDEQYF. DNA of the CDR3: TGTGCCAGCAGTGAGACTGGGGAGCTCCTCGACGAGCAGTACTTC.